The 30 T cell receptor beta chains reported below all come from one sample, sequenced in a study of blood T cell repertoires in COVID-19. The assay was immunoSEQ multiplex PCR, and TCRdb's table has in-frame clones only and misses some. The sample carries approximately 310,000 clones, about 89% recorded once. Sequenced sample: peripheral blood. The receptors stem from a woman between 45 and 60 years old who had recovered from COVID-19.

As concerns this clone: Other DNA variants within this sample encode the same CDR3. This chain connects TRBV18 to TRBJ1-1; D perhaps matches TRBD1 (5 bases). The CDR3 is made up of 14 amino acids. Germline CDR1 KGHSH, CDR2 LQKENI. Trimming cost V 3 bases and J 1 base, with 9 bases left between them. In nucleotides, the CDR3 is TGTGCCAGCTCACCCGCGGGACGGAACACTGAAGCTTTCTTT. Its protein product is CASSPAGRNTEAFF.

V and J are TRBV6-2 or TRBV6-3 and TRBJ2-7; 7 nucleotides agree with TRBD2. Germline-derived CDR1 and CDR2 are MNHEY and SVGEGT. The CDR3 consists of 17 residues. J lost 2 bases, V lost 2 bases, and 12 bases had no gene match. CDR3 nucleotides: TGTGCCAGCAGTTACCAGGGACGCGGGAGATTGGCCTACGAGCAGTACTTC. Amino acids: CASSYQGRGRLAYEQYF.

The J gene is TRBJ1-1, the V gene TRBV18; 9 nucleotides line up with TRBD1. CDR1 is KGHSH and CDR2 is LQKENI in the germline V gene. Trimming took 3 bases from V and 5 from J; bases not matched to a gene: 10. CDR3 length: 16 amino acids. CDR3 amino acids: CASSPPWDREGTEAFF. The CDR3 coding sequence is TGTGCCAGCTCACCGCCGTGGGACAGGGAGGGTACTGAAGCTTTCTTT.

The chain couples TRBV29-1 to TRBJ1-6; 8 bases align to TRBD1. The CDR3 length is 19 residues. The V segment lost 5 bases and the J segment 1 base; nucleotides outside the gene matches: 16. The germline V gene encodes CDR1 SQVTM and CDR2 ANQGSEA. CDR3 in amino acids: CSVYREGGRQGSYNSPLHF. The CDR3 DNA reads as TGCAGCGTTTACCGTGAGGGAGGGAGACAGGGGTCCTATAATTCACCCCTCCACTTT.

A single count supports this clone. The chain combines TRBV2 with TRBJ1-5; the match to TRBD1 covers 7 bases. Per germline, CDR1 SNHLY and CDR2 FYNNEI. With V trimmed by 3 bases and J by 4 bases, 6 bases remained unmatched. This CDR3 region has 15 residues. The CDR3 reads CASSDIGTDNQPQHF. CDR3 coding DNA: TGTGCCAGCAGTGATATAGGGACAGATAATCAGCCCCAGCATTTT.

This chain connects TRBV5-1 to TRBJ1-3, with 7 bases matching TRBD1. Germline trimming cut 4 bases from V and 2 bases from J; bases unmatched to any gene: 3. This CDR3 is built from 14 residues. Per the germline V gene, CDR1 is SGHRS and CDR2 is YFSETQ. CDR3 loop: CASSAGQTGNTIYF. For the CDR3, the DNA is TGCGCCAGCAGCGCGGGACAGACTGGAAACACCATATATTTT.

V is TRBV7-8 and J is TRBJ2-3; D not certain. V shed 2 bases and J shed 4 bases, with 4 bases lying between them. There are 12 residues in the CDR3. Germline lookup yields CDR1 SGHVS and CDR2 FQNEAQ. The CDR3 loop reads CASSLLSDTQYF. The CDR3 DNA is TGTGCCAGCAGCTTATTATCAGATACGCAGTATTTT. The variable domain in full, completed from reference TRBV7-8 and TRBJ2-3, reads GAGVSQSPRYKVAKRGQDVALRCDPISGHVSLFWYQQALGQGPEFLTYFQNEAQLDKSGLPSDRFFAERPEGSVSTLKIQRTQQEDSAVYLCASSLLSDTQYFGPGTRLTVL.

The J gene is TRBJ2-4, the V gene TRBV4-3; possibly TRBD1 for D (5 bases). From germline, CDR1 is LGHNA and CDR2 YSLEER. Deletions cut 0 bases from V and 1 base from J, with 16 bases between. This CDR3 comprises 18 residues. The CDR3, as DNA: TGCGCCAGCAGCCAAGACACAGGCGCGGCTATTGCCAAAAACATTCAGTACTTC. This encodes CASSQDTGAAIAKNIQYF.

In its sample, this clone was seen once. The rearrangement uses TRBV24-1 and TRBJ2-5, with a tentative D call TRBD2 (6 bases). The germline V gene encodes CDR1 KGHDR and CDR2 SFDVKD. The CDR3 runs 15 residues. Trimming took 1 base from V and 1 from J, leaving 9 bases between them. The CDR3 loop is CATSDFRGGQETQYF. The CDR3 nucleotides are TGTGCCACCAGTGATTTTCGGGGAGGCCAAGAGACCCAGTACTTC.

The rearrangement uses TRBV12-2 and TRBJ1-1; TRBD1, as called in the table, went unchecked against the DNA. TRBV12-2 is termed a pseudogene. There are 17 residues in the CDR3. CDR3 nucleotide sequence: TGTGCAAGTCGCTCTACGGGACAATTTGGCGTAGGCCCTGAAGCTTTCTTT. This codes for CASRSTGQFGVGPEAFF.

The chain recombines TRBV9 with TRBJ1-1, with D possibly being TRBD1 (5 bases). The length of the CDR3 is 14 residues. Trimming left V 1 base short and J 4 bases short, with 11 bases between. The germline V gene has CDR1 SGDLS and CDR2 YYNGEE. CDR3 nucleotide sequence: TGTGCCAGCAGCGTATCAAGGGGCGGCACTGAAGCTTTCTTT. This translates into CASSVSRGGTEAFF. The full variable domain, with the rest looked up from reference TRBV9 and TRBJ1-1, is DSGVTQTPKHLITATGQRVTLRCSPRSGDLSVYWYQQSLDQGLQFLIQYYNGEERAKGNILERFSAQQFPDLHSELNLSSLELGDSALYFCASSVSRGGTEAFFGQGTRLTVV.

Here the CDR3 reads CASSYFGQGDSPLHF. CDR3 DNA sequence: TGTGCCAGCAGTTACTTCGGACAGGGGGATTCACCCCTCCACTTT. This chain joins TRBV6-5 and TRBJ1-6; 10 bases are shared with TRBD1. Germline V lookup: CDR1 MNHEY, CDR2 SVGAGI. The CDR3 loop spans 15 amino acids. V lost 1 base and J lost 8; bases outside the gene matches: 2.

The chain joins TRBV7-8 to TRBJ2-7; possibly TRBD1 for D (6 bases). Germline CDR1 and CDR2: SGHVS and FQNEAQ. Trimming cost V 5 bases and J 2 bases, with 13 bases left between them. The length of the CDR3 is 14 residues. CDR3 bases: TGTGCCAGCAGCCGAGGGGGAGCAGCCTACGAGCAGTACTTC. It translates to CASSRGGAAYEQYF.

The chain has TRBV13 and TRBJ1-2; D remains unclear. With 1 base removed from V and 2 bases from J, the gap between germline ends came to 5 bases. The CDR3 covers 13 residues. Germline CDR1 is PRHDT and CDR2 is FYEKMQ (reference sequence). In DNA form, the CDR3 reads TGTGCCAGCAGCTTAGACAAAAACTATGGCTACACCTTC. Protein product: CASSLDKNYGYTF. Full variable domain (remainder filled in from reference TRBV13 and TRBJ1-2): AAGVIQSPRHLIKEKRETATLKCYPIPRHDTVYWYQQGPGQDPQFLISFYEKMQSDKGSIPDRFSAQQFSDYHSELNMSSLELGDSALYFCASSLDKNYGYTFGSGTRLTVV.

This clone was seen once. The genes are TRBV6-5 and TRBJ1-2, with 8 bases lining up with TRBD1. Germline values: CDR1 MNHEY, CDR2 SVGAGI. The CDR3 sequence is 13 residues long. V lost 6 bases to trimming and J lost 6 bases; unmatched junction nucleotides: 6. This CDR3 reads CASRAGGGDGYTF. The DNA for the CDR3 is TGTGCCAGCAGAGCAGGGGGCGGGGATGGCTACACCTTC.

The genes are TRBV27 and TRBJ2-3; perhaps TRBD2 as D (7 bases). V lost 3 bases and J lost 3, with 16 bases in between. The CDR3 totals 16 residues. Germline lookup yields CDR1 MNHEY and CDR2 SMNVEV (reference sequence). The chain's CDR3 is CASSLGEGGWTDTQYF. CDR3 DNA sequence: TGTGCCAGCAGTTTGGGTGAGGGGGGGTGGACAGATACGCAGTATTTT.

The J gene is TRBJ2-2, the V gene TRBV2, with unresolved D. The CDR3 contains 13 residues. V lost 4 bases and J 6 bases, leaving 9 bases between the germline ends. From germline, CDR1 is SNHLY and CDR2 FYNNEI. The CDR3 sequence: CASSVLLAGELFF. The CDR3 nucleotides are TGTGCCAGCAGTGTTCTTCTAGCCGGGGAGCTGTTTTTT.

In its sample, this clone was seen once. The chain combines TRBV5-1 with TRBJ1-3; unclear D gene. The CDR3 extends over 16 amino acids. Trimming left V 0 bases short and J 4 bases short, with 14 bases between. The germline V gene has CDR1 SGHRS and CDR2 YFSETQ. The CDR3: CASSLAGGQLGNTIYF. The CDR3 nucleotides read TGCGCCAGCAGCTTGGCCGGAGGCCAGCTGGGAAACACCATATATTTT.

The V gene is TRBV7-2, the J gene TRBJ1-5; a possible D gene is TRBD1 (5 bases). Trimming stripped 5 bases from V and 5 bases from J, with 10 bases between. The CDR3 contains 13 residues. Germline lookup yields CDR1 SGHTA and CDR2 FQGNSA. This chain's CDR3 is CASSPDSDQPQHF. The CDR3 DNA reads TGTGCCAGCAGCCCCGACAGTGATCAGCCCCAGCATTTT.

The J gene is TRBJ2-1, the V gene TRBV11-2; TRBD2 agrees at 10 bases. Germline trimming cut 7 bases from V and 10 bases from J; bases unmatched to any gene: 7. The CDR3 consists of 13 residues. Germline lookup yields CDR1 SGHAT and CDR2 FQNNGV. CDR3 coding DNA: TGTGCCAGCATCCTAGCGGGAGAGAACGAGCAGTTCTTC. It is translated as CASILAGENEQFF.

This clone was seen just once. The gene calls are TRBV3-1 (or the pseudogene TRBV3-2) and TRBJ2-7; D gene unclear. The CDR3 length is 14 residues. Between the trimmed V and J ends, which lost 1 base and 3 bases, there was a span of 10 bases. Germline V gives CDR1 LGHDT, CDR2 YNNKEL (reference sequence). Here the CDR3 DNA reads TGTGCCAGCAGCCAAGGTTCCAGACACTACGAGCAGTACTTC. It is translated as CASSQGSRHYEQYF.

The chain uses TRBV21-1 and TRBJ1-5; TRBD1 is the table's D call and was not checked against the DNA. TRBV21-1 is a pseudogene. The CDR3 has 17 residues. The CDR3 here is CASSECRTGVSNQPQHF. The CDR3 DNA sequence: TGTGCCAGCAGCGAATGTAGGACAGGAGTCAGCAATCAGCCCCAGCATTTT.

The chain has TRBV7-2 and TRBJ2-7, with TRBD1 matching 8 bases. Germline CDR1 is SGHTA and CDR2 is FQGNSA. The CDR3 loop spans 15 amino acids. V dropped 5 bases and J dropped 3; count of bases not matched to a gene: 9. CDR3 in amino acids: CASSLTDRDGYEQYF. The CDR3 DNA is TGTGCCAGCAGCCTTACGGACAGGGACGGCTACGAGCAGTACTTC. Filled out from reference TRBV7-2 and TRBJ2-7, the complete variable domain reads GAGVSQSPSNKVTEKGKDVELRCDPISGHTALYWYRQSLGQGLEFLIYFQGNSAPDKSGLPSDRFSAERTGGSVSTLTIQRTQQEDSAVYLCASSLTDRDGYEQYFGPGTRLTVT.

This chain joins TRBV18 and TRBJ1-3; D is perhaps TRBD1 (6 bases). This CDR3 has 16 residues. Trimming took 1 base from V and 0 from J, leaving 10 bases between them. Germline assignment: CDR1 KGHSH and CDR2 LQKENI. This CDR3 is CASSPRAGDSGNTIYF. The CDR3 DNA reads TGTGCCAGCTCACCACGGGCAGGGGACTCTGGAAACACCATATATTTT.

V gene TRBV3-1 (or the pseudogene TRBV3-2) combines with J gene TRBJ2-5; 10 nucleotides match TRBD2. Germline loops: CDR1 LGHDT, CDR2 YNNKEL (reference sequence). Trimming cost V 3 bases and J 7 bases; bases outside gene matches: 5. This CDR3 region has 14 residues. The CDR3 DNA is TGTGCCAGCAGCCAGTCACTAGCGGGAACGACCCAGTACTTC. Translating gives CASSQSLAGTTQYF.

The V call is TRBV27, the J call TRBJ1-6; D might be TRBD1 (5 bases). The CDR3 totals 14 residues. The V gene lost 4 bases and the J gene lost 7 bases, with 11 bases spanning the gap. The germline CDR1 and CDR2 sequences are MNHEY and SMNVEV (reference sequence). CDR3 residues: CASSWGKPNSPLHF. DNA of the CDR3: TGTGCCAGCAGTTGGGGCAAACCAAATTCACCCCTCCACTTT.

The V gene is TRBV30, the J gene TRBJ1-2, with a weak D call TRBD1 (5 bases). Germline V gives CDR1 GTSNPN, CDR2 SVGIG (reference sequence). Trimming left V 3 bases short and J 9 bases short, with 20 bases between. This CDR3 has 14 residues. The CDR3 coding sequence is TGTGCCTGGAGCCCCCCGGGGGGTTGGGGGAGCTACACCTTC. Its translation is CAWSPPGGWGSYTF.

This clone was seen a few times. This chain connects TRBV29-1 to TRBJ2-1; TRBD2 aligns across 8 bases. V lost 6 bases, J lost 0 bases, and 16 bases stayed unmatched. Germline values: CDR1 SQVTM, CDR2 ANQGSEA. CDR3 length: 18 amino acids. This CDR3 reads CSVRNAGGRTISYNEQFF. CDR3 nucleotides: TGCAGCGTCCGAAATGCGGGGGGCCGCACAATCTCCTACAATGAGCAGTTCTTC.

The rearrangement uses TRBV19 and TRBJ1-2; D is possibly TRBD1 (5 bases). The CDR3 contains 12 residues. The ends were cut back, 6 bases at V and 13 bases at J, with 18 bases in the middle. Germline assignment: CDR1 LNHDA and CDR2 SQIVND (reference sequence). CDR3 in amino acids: CASRKTGLTPTF. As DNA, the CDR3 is TGTGCCAGTAGGAAAACAGGCCTTACTCCCACCTTC.

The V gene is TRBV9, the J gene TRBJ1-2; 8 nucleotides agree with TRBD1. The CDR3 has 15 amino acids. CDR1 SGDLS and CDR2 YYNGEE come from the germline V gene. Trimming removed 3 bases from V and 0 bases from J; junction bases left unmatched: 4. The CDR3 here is CASSADRGPNYGYTF. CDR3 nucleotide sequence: TGTGCCAGCAGCGCAGACAGGGGACCTAACTATGGCTACACCTTC.